The rows below give T cell receptor beta chains drawn from one sample of a study of spatial heterogeneity in lung cancer. In TCRdb, the 5' RACE reads were re-called with MiXCR into one record per CDR3 protein. The table records approximately 20,000 distinct CDR3 sequences, less than 9.5% of them present only once. The sample in question was PBMCs, obtained at follow-up. The origin of the receptors is a male donor with early-stage non-small cell lung cancer. Each CDR3 is given with its conserved first and last residue. Each record gives: J gene, clone size, V gene, D gene, CDR3 DNA, CDR3 protein. D genes are given only for firm matches. Where a row states a size, it is once, few, many or the class of an expanded clone; other rows omit it.

>TRBJ1-2|many|TRBV12-3/TRBV12-4|NA
TGTGCCAGCAGTTCCACTACGCAGGGATTCCGGGGCTACACCTTC
CASSSTTQGFRGYTF
>TRBJ2-7|many|TRBV7-6|TRBD1
TGTGCCAGCAGCCTGAGGGACAGCACCTACGAGCAGTACTTC
CASSLRDSTYEQYF
>TRBJ2-5|many|TRBV7-8|NA
TGTGCCAGCAGCTTAGCTCTGTCGACGGGGACCCAGTACTTC
CASSLALSTGTQYF
>TRBJ1-1|NA|TRBV2|NA
TGTGCCAGCAGTGACCACACTGAAGCTTTCTTT
CASSDHTEAFF
>TRBJ2-1|NA|TRBV7-9|NA
TGTGCCAGCAGCTTCGCCGGTGAGCAGTTCTTC
CASSFAGEQFF
>TRBJ2-7|many|TRBV4-1|NA
TGCGCCAGCAAGGTTGAGAGCACCTACGAGCAGTACTTC
CASKVESTYEQYF
>TRBJ2-3|many|TRBV7-2|NA
TGTGCCAGCAGCTTAGGCGGGGCTCTCACAGATACGCAGTATTTT
CASSLGGALTDTQYF
>TRBJ2-1|many|TRBV4-3|NA
TGCGCCAGCAGCCAAGTCTTTCTAGGGGGCTCCTACAATGAGCAGTTCTTC
CASSQVFLGGSYNEQFF
>TRBJ2-1|many|TRBV4-3|NA
TGCGCCAGCAGCCAAGATCGTTCGGGGCGTGAGCAGTTCTTC
CASSQDRSGREQFF
>TRBJ1-3|NA|TRBV14|NA
TGTGCCAGCAGCATAGGGTATTGGGTGCCTGGAAACACCATATATTTT
CASSIGYWVPGNTIYF
>TRBJ2-7|few|TRBV2|TRBD2
TGTGCCAGCAGTGAGGGGGTAGCGGGAGGGAACGAGCAGTACTTC
CASSEGVAGGNEQYF
>TRBJ1-1|NA|TRBV29-1|NA
TGCAGCGCCTTTGCTTCCGGTAAGGACACTGAAGCTTTCTTT
CSAFASGKDTEAFF
>TRBJ2-2|NA|TRBV2|NA
TGTGCCAGCACGGGGCTAAGGTACACCGGGGAGCTGTTTTTT
CASTGLRYTGELFF
>TRBJ2-1|many|TRBV3-1|TRBD2
TGTGCCAGCAGCGCCTCAAAGGGACGTTGGGGGAGGGTCGAAAATGAGCAGTTCTTC
CASSASKGRWGRVENEQFF
>TRBJ2-7|NA|TRBV19|NA
TGTGCCAGTAGTAGGCGGGGCTCCTACGAGCAGTACTTC
CASSRRGSYEQYF
>TRBJ2-1|many|TRBV12-3/TRBV12-4|NA
TGTGCCAGCAGTAGCGGGTCAAGCTCCTACAATGAGCAGTTCTTC
CASSSGSSSYNEQFF
>TRBJ2-1|few|TRBV18|NA
TGTGCCAGCTCACCCCTTAGTGATCCCTACAATGAGCAGTTCTTC
CASSPLSDPYNEQFF
>TRBJ1-1|NA|TRBV4-1|NA
TGCGCCAGCAGCCAGTCGGGCCTTCTCCCTGAAGCTTTCTTT
CASSQSGLLPEAFF
>TRBJ2-2|many|TRBV19|NA
TGTGCCAGTAGTGGCAGGGTAACCGGGGAGCTGTTTTTT
CASSGRVTGELFF
>TRBJ2-1|many|TRBV6-2/TRBV6-3|TRBD2
TGTGCCAGCAGTTTCTCGGGGGGCTCCTACAATGAGCAGTTCTTC
CASSFSGGSYNEQFF
>TRBJ2-7|many|TRBV5-1|TRBD2
TGCGCCAGCAGCTTGCGGCGGGAGGGCCTTTACGAGCAGTACTTC
CASSLRREGLYEQYF
>TRBJ2-3|many|TRBV18|NA
TGTGCCAGCTCACCACTCGGGTTGGGGGGCACAGATACGCAGTATTTT
CASSPLGLGGTDTQYF
>TRBJ1-6|NA|TRBV30|NA
TGTGCCGGGGGGCAGTTAAATTCACCCCTCCACTTT
CAGGQLNSPLHF
>TRBJ2-7|medium-sized|TRBV5-6|NA
TGTGCCAGCAGCTCAACTAGAGCGGGCGAGCAGTACTTC
CASSSTRAGEQYF
>TRBJ1-2|few|TRBV7-9|NA
TGTGCTACTTGGCGGGGTATCTATGGCTACACCTTC
CATWRGIYGYTF
>TRBJ2-1|NA|TRBV4-1|NA
TGCGCCAGCAGTCGGGACGTGCACAATGAGCAGTTCTTC
CASSRDVHNEQFF
>TRBJ1-4|many|TRBV6-6|NA
TGTGCCAGCAGACAGCCTTCGGGTGAAAAACTGTTTTTT
CASRQPSGEKLFF
>TRBJ2-3|many|TRBV7-2|TRBD2
TGTGCCAGCAGCTTAGGGGGCGGGGGTTTAGATACGCAGTATTTT
CASSLGGGGLDTQYF